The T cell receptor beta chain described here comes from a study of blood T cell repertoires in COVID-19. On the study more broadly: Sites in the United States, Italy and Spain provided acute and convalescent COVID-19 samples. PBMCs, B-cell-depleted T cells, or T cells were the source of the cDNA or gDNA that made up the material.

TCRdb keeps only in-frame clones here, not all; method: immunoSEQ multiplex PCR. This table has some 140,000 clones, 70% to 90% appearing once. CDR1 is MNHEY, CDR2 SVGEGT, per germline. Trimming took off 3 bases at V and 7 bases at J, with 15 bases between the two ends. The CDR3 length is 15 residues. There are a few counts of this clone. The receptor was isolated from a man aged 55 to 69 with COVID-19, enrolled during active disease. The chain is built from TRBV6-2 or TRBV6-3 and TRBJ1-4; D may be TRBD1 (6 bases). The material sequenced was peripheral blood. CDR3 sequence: CASSYRDTSREKLFF. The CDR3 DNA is TGTGCCAGCAGTTATCGGGACACTTCGCGTGAAAAACTGTTTTTT.